This paragraph covers one T cell receptor (beta chain) sequence. Its antigen is still unknown. No per-base quality is available; no much larger clone lies one base away. The sample belongs to a study of blood T cell repertoires in COVID-19 (dated by TCRdb to 2018 to 2020). Some background on the complete study: Collaborator samples came from the United States, Italy and Spain and covered acute and convalescent phases of COVID-19. The prospective study material was composed of cDNA or gDNA derived from T cells, B-cell-depleted T cells, or PBMCs. Deeply sampled blood TCRbeta repertoires from subjects exposed to, actively infected with, or recovered from COVID-19 were included in the dataset. The repertoires were released in a freely available public database intended as a resource for research on the immune response to SARS-CoV-2. Samples came from the ongoing ImmuneRACE study (first 160 participants) plus 1,254 subjects from 6 global collaborators. The sample metadata nearly always contained a de-identified subject ID, COVID-19 status, age in years and sex. Where available, HLA class I and class II types were obtained from metadata supplied by the sample provider rather than from assay-based typing.

From cysteine to phenylalanine, the CDR3 is 15 amino acids long. The entry retains the CDR3 DNA only, 45 bases that are in frame from base 1. Reading the germline V gene gives CDR1 MNHEY and CDR2 SVGAGI. Unmatched junction bases come to 10, with V trimmed by 5 bases and J by 4 bases. Study-wide conclusions, independent of this receptor: Clinical and demographic metadata were provided uncurated, with the amount varying by source and participant.

Whole blood was collected in K2EDTA tubes by collaborating institutions according to the institutions' own protocols. For TCRbeta analysis, collaborators shipped samples in one of three forms: frozen whole blood, isolated PBMCs, or DNA extracted from either of those sample types. TCRbeta CDR3 regions were amplified from genomic DNA by means of the immunoSEQ Assay, a bias-controlled multiplex PCR. The paper's data handling went like this. Within the assay, amplification of reference gene primers was used to estimate how many nucleated cells each sample contained. To quantify the absolute abundance of each unique TCRbeta CDR3 rearrangement, sequence reads were collapsed and filtered. For each sample, productive Simpson clonality was calculated as the square root of Simpson's diversity index over productive rearrangements. In its TCRdb copy, this immuneACCESS table keeps in-frame sequences only and misses some clones. Where compared with another copy, unresolved V genes explain less than half of these, and the others have no known cause. The DNA gave D and trimming, while V, J and clone size come from that table. This sample gives about 160,000 clones in total; approximately 90% of them show up just once. Clones ranked in the top ten supply about 4.1% of the sample.

This TCR was sampled from a woman aged 55-70 years with active or convalescent COVID-19. Recombination linked TRBV6-5 to TRBJ1-2, with TRBD1 identical over 7 junction bases. Input material: peripheral blood. The CDR3 region reads CASSPWTGGSYGYTF. The nucleotide sequence is given as TGTGCCAGCAGTCCCTGGACAGGAGGTTCCTATGGCTACACCTTC.